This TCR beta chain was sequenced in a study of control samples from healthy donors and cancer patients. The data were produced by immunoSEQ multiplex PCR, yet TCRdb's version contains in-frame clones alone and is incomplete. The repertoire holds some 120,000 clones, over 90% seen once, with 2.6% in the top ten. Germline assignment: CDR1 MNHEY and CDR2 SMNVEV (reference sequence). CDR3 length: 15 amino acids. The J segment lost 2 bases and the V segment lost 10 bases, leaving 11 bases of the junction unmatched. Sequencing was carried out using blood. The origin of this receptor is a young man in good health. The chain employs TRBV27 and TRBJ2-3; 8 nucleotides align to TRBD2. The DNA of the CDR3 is TGTGCCACCCAAGGGAGGCGGGGGGTCACAGATACGCAGTATTTT. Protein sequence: CATQGRRGVTDTQYF.